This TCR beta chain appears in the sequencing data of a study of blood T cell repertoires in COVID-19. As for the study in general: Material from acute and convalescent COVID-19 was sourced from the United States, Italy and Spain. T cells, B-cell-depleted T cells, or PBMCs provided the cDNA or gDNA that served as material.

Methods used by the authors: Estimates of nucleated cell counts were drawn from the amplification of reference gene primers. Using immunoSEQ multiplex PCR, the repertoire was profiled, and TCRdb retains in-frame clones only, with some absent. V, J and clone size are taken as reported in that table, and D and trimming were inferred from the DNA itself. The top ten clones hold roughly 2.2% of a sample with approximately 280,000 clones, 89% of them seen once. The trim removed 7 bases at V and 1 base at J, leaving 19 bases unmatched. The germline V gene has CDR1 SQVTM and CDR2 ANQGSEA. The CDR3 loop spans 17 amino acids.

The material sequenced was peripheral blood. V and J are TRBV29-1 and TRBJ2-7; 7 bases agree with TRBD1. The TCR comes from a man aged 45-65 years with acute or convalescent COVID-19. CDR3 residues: CSAPPRDSRLPSYEQYF. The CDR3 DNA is TGCAGCGCCCCCCCCAGGGACAGCCGCCTTCCTTCCTACGAGCAGTACTTC.